The 28 T cell receptor beta chains reported below all come from one sample, sequenced in a study of post-analysis software for immune sequencing data. General study points: The study found TRBV5-6, TRBV5-1 and TRBV20-1 among five or six TRBV segments more frequent in patients than controls.

Unique molecular identifiers featured in each of the TCR beta cDNA libraries. TCRdb re-derived calls from the PCR reads in MiXCR, one entry per CDR3 protein. The table has hundreds of thousands of distinct CDR3 sequences, approximately 53% seen once. No antigen has been identified for these receptors. The sequenced sample was blood. Source of these receptors: a girl between 5 and 17 years old with multiple sclerosis.

A few counts support this clonotype. The chain uses TRBV7-9 and TRBJ1-2, with 7 positions matching TRBD1. This CDR3 comprises 13 residues. The V segment lost 3 bases and the J segment 5 bases; nucleotides outside the gene matches: 3. Germline CDR1 and CDR2: SEHNR and FQNEAQ (reference sequence). CDR3 residues: CASSFDREYGYTF. CDR3 bases: TGTGCCAGCAGCTTCGACAGGGAGTATGGCTACACCTTC. The whole variable domain, filled in from reference TRBV7-9 and TRBJ1-2, reads DTGVSQNPRHKITKRGQNVTFRCDPISEHNRLYWYRQTLGQGPEFLTYFQNEAQLEKSRLLSDRFSAERPKGSFSTLEIQRTEQGDSAMYLCASSFDREYGYTFGSGTRLTVV.

The J gene is TRBJ2-5, the V gene TRBV3-1; no reliable D call. V was shortened by 4 bases and J by 1 base, with 16 bases between the two germline ends. The CDR3 totals 16 residues. Germline CDR1 is LGHDT and CDR2 is YNNKEL (reference sequence). The CDR3 DNA reads as TGTGCCAGCAGCCTTAACCGTCGGAGACTCCAAGAGACCCAGTACTTC. It is translated as CASSLNRRRLQETQYF.

The J gene is TRBJ2-4, the V gene TRBV20-1; no firm D call. Trimming cost V 3 bases and J 0 bases, with 12 bases left between them. The germline V gene has CDR1 DFQATT and CDR2 SNEGSKA (reference sequence). The CDR3 extends over 15 amino acids. CDR3 DNA sequence: TGCAGTGCTAGTACGGGTGTGGTAGCCAAAAACATTCAGTACTTC. This gives the protein CSASTGVVAKNIQYF.

This clonotype was seen more than once but under ten times. The gene calls are TRBV2 and TRBJ1-1; 7 bases align to TRBD1. The V and J ends lost 4 bases and 5 bases, in that order; junction bases with no gene match: 4. CDR1 and CDR2 (germline): SNHLY, FYNNEI. This CDR3 contains 13 residues. This chain's CDR3 is CASSGRGGTEAFF. For the CDR3, the DNA is TGTGCCAGCAGTGGCAGGGGGGGTACTGAAGCTTTCTTT.

The chain carries TRBV19 and TRBJ1-5, with a tentative D call TRBD1 (6 bases). The CDR3 has 15 amino acids. Trimming shortened V by 7 bases and J by 0 bases, and 13 bases separated the two germline ends. Germline assignment: CDR1 LNHDA and CDR2 SQIVND (reference sequence). This chain's CDR3 is CASNPGVNSNQPQHF. The CDR3, as DNA: TGTGCCAGTAACCCAGGGGTAAATAGCAATCAGCCCCAGCATTTT.

For this clonotype: An end of the junction differs from the germline gene, which may be a read error. The chain has TRBV12-3 or TRBV12-4 and TRBJ2-1; weak D call: TRBD2 (6 bases). The CDR3 has 13 residues. CDR3 residues: CACSLGTYNEQFF. In nucleotides, the CDR3 is TGTGCCTGCAGTTTAGGGACTTACAATGAGCAGTTCTTC.

The V gene is TRBV27, the J gene TRBJ2-3, with D unclear. The germline gives CDR1 MNHEY, CDR2 SMNVEV (reference sequence). This CDR3 is built from 14 residues. V lost 6 bases and J lost 0, with 10 bases in between. CDR3 bases: TGTGCCAGCAGAGCCCGACCGAGCACAGATACGCAGTATTTT. Protein: CASRARPSTDTQYF.

The chain has TRBV10-2 and TRBJ2-7; 7 bases are shared with TRBD1. The CDR3 loop spans 14 amino acids. V trimming: 4 bases; J trimming: 5 bases; junction bases outside the gene matches: 8. Per the germline V gene, CDR1 is WSHSY and CDR2 is SAAADI. This CDR3 is CASSVSKGADEQYF. The CDR3 region has the DNA TGCGCCAGCAGTGTAAGTAAGGGGGCCGACGAGCAGTACTTC.

The chain employs TRBV2 and TRBJ2-7; 11 bases are shared with TRBD2. The CDR3 is 15 residues long. The germline CDR1 and CDR2 sequences are SNHLY and FYNNEI. The trim removed 7 bases at V and 0 bases at J, leaving 5 bases unmatched. CDR3 region: CASMEGLADSYEQYF. The CDR3 coding sequence is TGTGCCAGCATGGAGGGACTAGCGGACTCCTACGAGCAGTACTTC. Full variable domain (remainder filled in from reference TRBV2 and TRBJ2-7): EPEVTQTPSHQVTQMGQEVILRCVPISNHLYFYWYRQILGQKVEFLVSFYNNEISEKSEIFDDQFSVERPDGSNFTLKIRSTKLEDSAMYFCASMEGLADSYEQYFGPGTRLTVT.

The rearrangement links TRBV12-3 or TRBV12-4 to TRBJ1-6; D is undetermined. CDR3 length: 15 amino acids. V was shortened by 2 bases and J by 7 bases, with 12 bases between the two germline ends. The DNA for the CDR3 is TGTGCCAGCAGTTTAAGAGGTCTAAACAATTCACCCCTCCACTTT. Encoded protein: CASSLRGLNNSPLHF.

The chain is built from TRBV7-3 and TRBJ2-7; no reliable D call. This CDR3 spans 14 amino acids. Germline assignment: CDR1 SGHTA and CDR2 FQGTGA. Trimming took off 6 bases at V and 0 bases at J, with 12 bases between the two ends. For the CDR3, the DNA is TGTGCCAGCAGTAAGGGTGGACCCTCCTACGAGCAGTACTTC. Its protein is CASSKGGPSYEQYF.

This clonotype was counted only a few times. V is TRBV5-1 and J is TRBJ1-6; the D gene is possibly TRBD1 (5 bases). From germline, CDR1 is SGHRS and CDR2 YFSETQ. The CDR3 extends over 13 amino acids. Between the trimmed V and J ends, which lost 6 bases and 8 bases, there was a span of 12 bases. Written as DNA, the CDR3 is TGCGCCAGCACCCCTGGAGGGGATTCACCCCTCCACTTT. It codes for CASTPGGDSPLHF.

This clonotype was observed a few times. The junction differs from germline at one of its ends, possibly a read error. This sequence joins TRBV6-1 and TRBJ2-7; D may be TRBD2 (5 bases). Germline assignment: CDR1 MNHNS and CDR2 SASEGT. The CDR3 is made up of 16 amino acids. DNA for the CDR3: TGTGCCAGTAGTGAAGTAACGCCTACTAGTGGACCAGAGCAGTACTTC. Its protein is CASSEVTPTSGPEQYF.

The chain recombines TRBV20-1 with TRBJ2-5; 9 bases align to TRBD2. Matching the DNA end better, TRBJ2-7 makes the J call doubtful. Germline loops: CDR1 DFQATT, CDR2 SNEGSKA (reference sequence). This CDR3 region has 15 residues. This CDR3 is CSARWGASGVYEQYF. CDR3 DNA sequence: TGCAGTGCCAGATGGGGAGCTAGCGGGGTATACGAGCAGTACTTC.

The chain links TRBV7-9 to TRBJ2-5, with 8 bases matching TRBD2. TRBJ2-7 explains the end of the DNA better; the J call may be wrong. The CDR3 contains 16 residues. The germline gives CDR1 SEHNR, CDR2 FQNEAQ (reference sequence). CDR3 protein: CASSLRASGSSYEQYF. CDR3 DNA: TGTGCCAGCAGCTTAAGGGCTAGCGGGTCTTCATACGAGCAGTACTTC.

With regard to this clonotype: The germline gene is not matched at one end of the junction; a read error may be the cause. The rearrangement joins TRBV12-3 or TRBV12-4 to TRBJ1-2; 8 positions agree with TRBD1. This CDR3 region has 15 residues. The CDR3 DNA follows: TGCGCCAGCAGCCCGACAGGGGCCCCCAACTATGGCTACACCTTC. Amino acids: CASSPTGAPNYGYTF.

This clonotype has just one count. The J gene is TRBJ2-1, the V gene TRBV3-1; possibly TRBD1 for D (6 bases). The CDR3 spans 14 residues. The germline V gene has CDR1 LGHDT and CDR2 YNNKEL (reference sequence). V was pared by 2 bases and J by 6 bases, with 11 bases between. CDR3 residues: CASSQYREVNEQFF. CDR3 nucleotide sequence: TGTGCCAGCAGCCAATACAGGGAAGTCAATGAGCAGTTCTTC.

The CDR3 reads CASSFYVGSSYNEQFF. The CDR3 DNA follows: TGTGCCAGCAGCTTCTATGTCGGGAGCTCCTACAATGAGCAGTTCTTC. The chain joins TRBV7-2 to TRBJ2-1; D may be TRBD2 (6 bases). The CDR3 consists of 16 residues. CDR1 SGHTA and CDR2 FQGNSA come from the germline V gene. The V end lost 3 bases, the J end lost 0 bases, and 12 bases lay between the germline ends.

In its sample, this clonotype was seen a few times. The CDR3 region is CSATRALAGYNEQFF. In nucleotides, the CDR3 is TGCAGTGCCACGAGGGCACTAGCGGGGTACAATGAGCAGTTCTTC. This chain joins TRBV20-1 and TRBJ2-1, with 10 bases matching TRBD2. V lost 6 bases and J lost 4; bases outside the gene matches: 9. The germline CDR1 and CDR2 sequences are DFQATT and SNEGSKA (reference sequence). This CDR3 region has 15 residues.

V is TRBV12-3 or TRBV12-4 and J is TRBJ2-5; TRBD2 aligns across 16 bases. J lost 3 bases, V lost 2 bases, and 3 bases had no gene match. The CDR3 covers 17 residues. CDR3 nucleotides: TGTGCCAGCAGTTTAAGGGGACTAGCGGGGGGGAAAGAGACCCAGTACTTC. Amino acids: CASSLRGLAGGKETQYF.

This clonotype was seen more than once but under ten times. The chain employs TRBV25-1 and TRBJ1-2, with TRBD1 matching 7 bases. V dropped 6 bases and J dropped 11; count of bases not matched to a gene: 15. The CDR3 has 14 amino acids. In germline, CDR1 is MGHDK, CDR2 SYGVNS. The CDR3 loop reads CASSAGGGPVGYTF. In DNA, the CDR3 is TGTGCCAGCAGCGCAGGGGGTGGCCCGGTAGGGTACACCTTC.

J is TRBJ2-7 and V is TRBV14; 8 bases fit TRBD2. The ends lost 5 bases at V and 7 bases at J; junction bases unmatched: 16. Looked up from germline, CDR1 is SGHDN and CDR2 is FVKESK. The CDR3 is 16 amino acids. DNA for the CDR3: TGTGCCAGCAGCACTACTCCGGGACTAGGAAGAAATGAGCAGTACTTC. This codes for CASSTTPGLGRNEQYF.

This sequence joins TRBV12-3 or TRBV12-4 and TRBJ2-6; D is unresolved. Trimming took off 7 bases at V and 0 bases at J, with 13 bases between the two ends. The CDR3 sequence is 16 residues long. The CDR3 protein is CASTRVISSGANVLTF. The CDR3, as DNA: TGTGCCAGCACCCGAGTCATCTCCTCTGGGGCCAACGTCCTGACTTTC.

The rearrangement joins TRBV5-1 to TRBJ1-2; weak D call: TRBD1 (5 bases). The CDR3 has 18 residues. CDR1 and CDR2 from the germline V gene are SGHRS and YFSETQ. V was pared by 4 bases and J by 0 bases, with 22 bases between. CDR3 loop: CASSPSVGGVSPNYGYTF. CDR3 coding DNA: TGCGCCAGCAGCCCATCGGTGGGGGGAGTGAGTCCTAACTATGGCTACACCTTC.

This clonotype has just a few counts. The rearrangement joins TRBV5-5 to TRBJ2-4, with 11 bases lining up with TRBD2. CDR3 length: 14 residues. Trimming removed 2 bases from V and 6 bases from J; junction bases left unmatched: 1. Germline assignment: CDR1 SGHKS and CDR2 YYEKEE (reference sequence). CDR3 sequence: CASSFSGGANIQYF. The DNA for the CDR3 is TGTGCCAGCAGCTTTAGCGGGGGGGCAAACATTCAGTACTTC.

This clonotype occurred a few times. This chain connects TRBV18 to TRBJ2-7; 9 bases are shared with TRBD2. Judging by the DNA end, TRBJ2-5 fits better; the J call may be wrong. The CDR3 is 14 residues long. The germline V gene has CDR1 KGHSH and CDR2 LQKENI. As DNA, the CDR3 is TGTGCCAGCTCACCTCTAGCGGGAAAAGAGACCCAGTACTTC. Translating it yields CASSPLAGKETQYF.

The chain is built from TRBV6-2 or TRBV6-3 and TRBJ2-1; D may correspond to TRBD1 or TRBD2 (5 bases each). The CDR3 sequence is 14 residues long. V was trimmed by 0 bases and J by 6 bases, leaving 9 bases between them. CDR1 is MNHEY, CDR2 SVGEGT, per germline. The CDR3 is CASSYSSGGNEQFF. The CDR3 DNA reads TGTGCCAGCAGTTACTCGAGTGGGGGCAATGAGCAGTTCTTC.

The chain is built from TRBV12-3 or TRBV12-4 and TRBJ2-5; 8 bases align to TRBD1. V dropped 6 bases and J dropped 5; count of bases not matched to a gene: 8. The CDR3 contains 14 residues. The CDR3 loop is CASSRQGPRETQYF. The CDR3 DNA reads TGTGCCAGCAGCCGACAGGGGCCTCGGGAGACCCAGTACTTC.